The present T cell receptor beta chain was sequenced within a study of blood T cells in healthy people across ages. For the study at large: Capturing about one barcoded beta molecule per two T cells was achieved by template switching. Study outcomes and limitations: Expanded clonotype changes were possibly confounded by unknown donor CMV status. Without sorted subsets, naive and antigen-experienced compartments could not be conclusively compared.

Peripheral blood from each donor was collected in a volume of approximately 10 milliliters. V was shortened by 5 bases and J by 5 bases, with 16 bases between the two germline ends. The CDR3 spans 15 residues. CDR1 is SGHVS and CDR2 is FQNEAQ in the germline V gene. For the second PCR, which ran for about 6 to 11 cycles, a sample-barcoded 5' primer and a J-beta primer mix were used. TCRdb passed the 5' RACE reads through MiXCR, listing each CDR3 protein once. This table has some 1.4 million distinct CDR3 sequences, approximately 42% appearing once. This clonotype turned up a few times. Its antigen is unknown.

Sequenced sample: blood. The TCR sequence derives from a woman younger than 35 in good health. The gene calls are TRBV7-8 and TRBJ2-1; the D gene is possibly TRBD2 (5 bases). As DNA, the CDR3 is TGTGCCAGCAGCGCGGGTCTAGCTCTGAACAATGAGCAGTTCTTC. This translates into CASSAGLALNNEQFF.